This T cell receptor (beta chain) was documented in a study of shared clonotypes between healthy human individuals. Turning to the study itself: Serving as donors were two women and a few men, whose ages spanned 18 to 49. Three plates each covered CD4 naive and memory; CD8 naive two, CD8 memory one. Overall study results and limits: Non-shared clonotypes had lower generation probabilities than clonotypes shared by all four sorted-subset donors.

The V and J ends lost 7 bases and 0 bases, in that order; junction bases with no gene match: 15. The CDR3 length is 19 residues. CDR1 and CDR2 (germline): MDHEN, SYDVKM. Data came from immunoSEQ multiplex PCR; TCRdb stores just in-frame clones and leaves some out. The top ten clones hold 34% of a sample with approximately 640,000 clones, less than 95% of them seen once. Within Nashville, Tennessee resided all donors, each a Caucasian adult. This clone came up once. The antigen is unknown. The sequenced material came from memory CD8+ T cells from PBMCs. The subset: CD45RO+ cells pooled with CCR7-negative TemRA cells. The source is a man aged 18 to 30 in good health. Some clones in this sample may be carry-over from other donors' samples. The V call is TRBV28, the J call TRBJ1-5, with TRBD1 matching 10 bases. The CDR3 sequence: CASTWDRGLPFPSNQPQHF. The CDR3 DNA reads TGTGCCAGCACCTGGGACAGGGGCCTTCCCTTTCCTAGCAATCAGCCCCAGCATTTT.